These T cell receptor beta chains were read from a single sample in a study of blood T cell repertoires in COVID-19. Only in-frame clones appear in the TCRdb table, and some are missing; sequencing was by immunoSEQ multiplex PCR. The sample includes almost 250,000 clones, around 86% of them seen just once. Material for sequencing was peripheral blood. These receptors were collected from an elderly woman with COVID-19, enrolled during active disease. CDR3s include the opening cysteine and the closing phenylalanine or tryptophan. The order of the fields is J gene, V gene, CDR3 protein.

>TRBJ2-3|TRBV5-1
CASSLGGGGAVRADTQYF
>TRBJ2-3|TRBV14
CASSPRGINTDTQYF
>TRBJ2-7|TRBV6-6
CASSYGTGPSNEQYF
>TRBJ1-6|TRBV2
CASSGQYNNSPLHF
>TRBJ1-5|TRBV19
CASSASQRMSNQPQHF
>TRBJ1-1|TRBV6-5
CASSFTGEETEAFF
>TRBJ1-1|TRBV21-1
CASSKTRTRVYTEAFF
>TRBJ1-2|TRBV6-5
CASRENYGYTF
>TRBJ2-3|TRBV24-1
CATSDLGGQTDTQYF
>TRBJ1-6|TRBV21-1
CASSLPGFYSPLHF
>TRBJ1-1|TRBV5-1
CASSLAAAGGTEAFF
>TRBJ1-1|TRBV4-2
CASSLQQGVLELDTEAFF
>TRBJ1-4|TRBV7-9
CASSRPTGESEKLFF
>TRBJ1-2|TRBV24-1
CATSRGLDGYTF
>TRBJ2-5|TRBV19
CASQGAWGGPQETQYF
>TRBJ1-2|TRBV29-1
CSAGGGMDGYTF
>TRBJ2-2|TRBV4-2
CASSQGGRGGANTGELFF
>TRBJ1-2|TRBV30
CAWSAQTDYGYTF
>TRBJ1-1|TRBV4-1
CASSPRDRSAANTEAFF
>TRBJ2-3|TRBV6-4
CASSFSGGTPTDTQYF
>TRBJ2-1|TRBV10-1
CASQLAGGTEQFF
>TRBJ2-5|TRBV7-2
CASRKTGVVRETQYF
>TRBJ1-6|TRBV6-1
CASSEQSGTVNSPLHF
>TRBJ1-6|TRBV28
CASSPLTGNSPLHF
>TRBJ1-2|TRBV28
CASRPSGAYGYTF
>TRBJ1-1|TRBV2
CASSGQGVDEAFF
>TRBJ1-6|TRBV19
CASQGVLGGSSPLHF
>TRBJ2-2|TRBV6-6
CASNTVKGATGELFF
>TRBJ1-4|TRBV30
CAWSVRGPGATNEKLFF
>TRBJ1-5|TRBV10-2
CASGRGPGQPQHF
>TRBJ2-7|TRBV7-8
CASTTQAGGLEQYF
>TRBJ1-2|TRBV10-3
CAISVGGRDGYGYTF
>TRBJ1-2|TRBV10-3
CASNPGQINYGYTF
>TRBJ2-1|TRBV2
CATNEGQSSYNEQFF
>TRBJ1-1|TRBV6-1
CASSEFLMNTEAFF
>TRBJ1-1|TRBV5-1
CASSLGQGTGTEAFF
>TRBJ1-6|TRBV18
CASSLNLDSPLHF
>TRBJ1-6|TRBV18
CASSPTRLKNSPLHF
>TRBJ2-2|TRBV12-5
CASGSYPGGANTGELFF
>TRBJ2-1|TRBV18
CASSQHHGQGYNEQFF
>TRBJ2-5|TRBV11-2
CASSLQRGTGETQYF
>TRBJ2-1|TRBV18
CASSTLGQDNEQFF
>TRBJ1-5|TRBV7-2
CASSRTGLGQPQHF
>TRBJ2-7|TRBV7-2
CASSLRLAGYEQYF
>TRBJ2-5|TRBV2
CASSDSSGGVETQYF
>TRBJ1-1|TRBV28
CATATGTEAFF
>TRBJ2-5|TRBV7-9
CASSLRSGGARETQYF
>TRBJ1-2|TRBV3-1/TRBV3-2
CASSQDGAFGGYTF
>TRBJ2-5|TRBV6-5
CASSPDRVSQETQYF
>TRBJ1-4|TRBV11-2
CASSSYRDSREKLFF
>TRBJ2-1|TRBV3-1/TRBV3-2
CASSQVGGDNEQFF
>TRBJ1-2|TRBV2
CASKGTGRGYTF
>TRBJ1-1|TRBV6-2/TRBV6-3
CASSSNVWASAFF
>TRBJ1-5|TRBV19
CASSNVRNFGGNQPQHF
>TRBJ2-5|TRBV3-1/TRBV3-2
CASTPRWTAQETQYF
>TRBJ1-6|TRBV13
CASSVNRDSPLHF